Below, one T cell receptor (beta chain) is given with its context. This clone was observed a handful of times. Its antigen remains undetermined. One end of the junction varies from germline; a read error may be responsible. The cohort comprised around 690 healthy bone marrow donors. All cohort members were sampled while nominally healthy, although unrecorded immune exposures were likely present. The donor tested CMV seropositive and was one of the 289 seropositive cohort members. A peripheral blood sample was provided by each donor, and peripheral blood mononuclear cells were used for TCR beta sequencing. Genomic DNA extraction from the blood cell samples was performed with the Qiagen DNeasy Blood Extraction Kit. The germline V gene sets CDR1 to MNHNS and CDR2 to SASEGT. Including the terminal cysteine and phenylalanine, the CDR3 comprises 11 residues. The only DNA kept is the CDR3, 33 bases in frame from the first base.

This record comes from a study of cytomegalovirus exposure and HLA in healthy donors (dated by TCRdb to 2015 to 2018). Regarding the complete study: In an earlier analysis of some 550 of the donors, under 300 Gb of sequence data and 117 million unique TCR beta sequences from 150 million to 200 million T cells were reported. Roughly 300 gigabases of sequencing data and around 90 million unique TCR sequences made up an early release that covered approximately 650 HLA-typed donors. Of the approximately 400 genotyped donors, 80% to 90% were placed in the genetic ancestry cluster associated with self-reported Caucasian donors. Donor age, sex, ethnicity and CMV serostatus were compiled alongside the repertoire data. To study patterns of TCR occurrence, a later analysis re-analyzed previously published TCR beta repertoires from 600 to 750 donors and added high-resolution HLA genotyping. A later genetic analysis took genome-wide SNP genotypes for about 65% of the 666 donors and used that subset as a discovery cohort. Class I and class II HLA loci were covered by the typing at four-digit resolution. The study aimed to test whether signatures of past pathogen exposure could be identified by cataloging public T cell receptors. All discovery cohort repertoires had been generated using a single sequencing platform. Among about 390 genotyped donors of the cohort, an average of roughly 240,000 unique TCR beta nucleotide sequences were sequenced per donor, around 18% of them non-productive. Besides the first cohort of approximately 670 subjects, a separate validation cohort made up of 120 or so different subjects was used. A handful of DR-DQ haplotypes were handled as single units for association and clustering because linkage in the cohort was strong. Rather than using new phenotypic data, the later analysis identified candidate immune exposures from TCR beta sequences and from how often those sequences occurred across donors. The study used immunosequencing to profile the T cell repertoires of approximately 630 subjects and linked those repertoires to cytomegalovirus serostatus. Typing coverage differed by locus: A, B, C, DRB1 and DQB1 were typed in about 620-630 donors, DQA1 in around 500, DPA1 in some 610, and DPB1 in around 440. To predict cytomegalovirus infection status, the study brought together high-throughput TCR immunosequencing, statistical association of individual TCRs with disease status, and machine learning. In an earlier analysis of 500 to 650 of the donors, high-throughput TCR beta sequencing was used to judge whether each TCR beta V gene segment behaved as functional or pseudogenic.

Library construction relied on the immunoSEQ multiplex PCR assay. For the multiplex PCR, a mixture combining 60 forward primers for TCR Vbeta segments and 13 reverse primers for TCR Jbeta segments was used. A multiplex PCR assay on genomic DNA amplified the CDR3 region of rearranged TCR beta genes. The Illumina HiSeq System was used to sequence the amplified TCR beta libraries as 87-base-pair reads. Per the authors' processing: A later analysis counted around 72 million unique TCR beta chains across the 550 to 800 repertoires, and 10 million to 12 million of these chains were shared by at least two donors. To remove PCR and sequencing errors, raw reads were error-corrected and collapsed into unique sequences using a nearest-neighbor algorithm that merged closely related sequences. Alignment of CDR3 sequences to IMGT reference sequences was used to assign V, D and J gene segments. For a sequence to be retained, at least a six-nucleotide match to both a V gene segment and a J gene segment was required. Rearrangements were classified as productive when the CDR3 lacked stop codons and remained in frame with V and J, and all other rearrangements were classified as non-productive. CDR3 was defined by IMGT convention, running from the second conserved V-encoded cysteine to the conserved J-encoded phenylalanine. In an earlier analysis of just under 600 of the donors, sequences lacking an unambiguous match to a single V gene segment were excluded. An earlier analysis of fewer than 650 of the donors classified V segments as functional when productive rearrangements were above 56.7% and as segregating when the standard deviation between donors was above 5%. A statistical classification framework was built to diagnose cytomegalovirus status from the catalog of TCR beta chain sequences. V and J gene assignment, in a later analysis, came from comparing TCR nucleotide sequences with IMGT/GENE-DB human TR gene sequences. The TCRdist pipeline was used in a later analysis to assign CDR3 sequences and most-parsimonious VDJ recombination scenarios. In a later analysis, each TCR beta chain was defined by its CDR3 amino acid sequence together with its V-gene family, and reads lacking a unique V-gene family were excluded. In a later analysis, fewer than 600 highly shared, low-generation-probability nucleotide sequences were removed to address suspected cross-contamination and a sequencing artifact. For each public chain, a later analysis derived a clonal expansion index from normalized ranks of inferred template counts within each repertoire. In a later analysis, generation probabilities were computed using a VDJ recombination model fitted to out-of-frame rearrangements, and the results were checked against IGoR. A later analysis scored TCR-TCR, TCR-HLA and TCR-CMV co-occurrence with hypergeometric tests, applying a repertoire-size bias correction to TCR pairs. To estimate false discovery rates, a later analysis permuted the HLA or CMV assignments 20 times. In a later analysis, co-occurring TCRs were grouped with DBSCAN, and TCRdist sequence similarity was added when clustering was performed within HLA-allele-positive subsets. Repertoires with fewer than 30,000 or more than 120,000 public chains, plus five repertoires with anomalous nucleotide sharing, were excluded from co-occurrence clustering. In TCRdb, the immuneACCESS table is reduced to in-frame sequences with V and J assigned. These tables do not hold every clone; where another copy was compared, an unresolved V gene accounts for under half, and the others remain unexplained. V and J calls and clone size are those listed in that table; D and trimming were worked out from the DNA. This sample lists under 130,000 clones; roughly 69% were detected once. The ten largest clones represent approximately 3.9% of the sample.

What the authors observed across the whole study: Most CMV-associated TCR beta chains appeared to be HLA-restricted in a later analysis, and the HLA associations seemed to be driven largely by CMV exposure. Specific HLA alleles were associated with over 15,000 TCR beta sequences at a false discovery rate of 0.05 in a later analysis. The 87-base-pair reads could not distinguish some IMGT-functional V segments, including TRBV6-2 and TRBV6-3, so those segments were excluded. In a later analysis, TCR association rates were found to vary across HLA loci, with the most associated TCRs seen for DRB1 alleles and the fewest for HLA-C alleles. Seventeen rarely observed V segments, including chromosome 9 orphons, were excluded from the earlier analysis of a few hundred of the donors because counts were too low. When HLA alleles, especially DR and DQ, strongly co-occurred, TCR associations were difficult to assign to individual alleles. A later genetic analysis reported fewer N-insertions in productive TCRs among donors in an Asian-associated ancestry cluster than the roughly 700-donor mean. An association between a missense DCLRE1C variant and V-gene and J-gene trimming of TCR beta chains was found in a later genetic analysis and replicated in an independent cohort. In an earlier analysis of roughly 500 of the donors, most TCR beta V segments appeared in productive rearrangements about 87% or about 30% of the time, broadly matching IMGT annotations. In the study, around 150 TCR beta chains were listed as associated with cytomegalovirus. CMV serostatus was the only immune exposure information available for the cohort. A further reported finding was that TCR beta sequences accurately predicted the HLA-A and HLA-B alleles for most subjects in the first cohort. In vitro tests confirmed that a few of the cytomegalovirus-associated TCR beta chains recognize cytomegalovirus antigens. The authors suggested that the approach could potentially be generalized to other disease states and immunological phenotypes. A later analysis reported that several top co-occurrence clusters appeared linked to parvovirus B19, influenza, CMV and Epstein-Barr virus. Most TCR sequences were seen in very few donors, while some public TCRs were found in many individuals. In this cohort, only TCR beta chains were sequenced, and detectable features were limited by the absence of alpha or paired-chain data. Sequencing depth was assumed to be roughly uniform across donors in the presence/absence analyses, though that assumption may not hold. A group of highly shared sequence variants was considered likely to be a technical artifact of the sequencing pipeline. Linkage disequilibrium might explain the correlated functional status among segregating V segments, but an unknown experimental factor could not be ruled out. Because some donors lacked HLA typing at each locus, the association tests relied only on the typed subset. Compared with equally common non-associated chains, HLA-associated TCR beta chains in a later analysis were more clonally expanded and had lower generation probabilities. The classifier was reported to diagnose cytomegalovirus status with high specificity and sensitivity in both the original and validation cohorts.

The chain uses TRBV6-1 and TRBJ2-7; the D gene identity is not certain. The TCR was taken from a man aged 25 to 40 in good health and CMV-seropositive. The source material was PBMCs. The CDR3 is CASSERTPLFF. In nucleotide form, the sequence is TGTGCCAGCAGTGAACGTACTCCTTTATTCTTC.